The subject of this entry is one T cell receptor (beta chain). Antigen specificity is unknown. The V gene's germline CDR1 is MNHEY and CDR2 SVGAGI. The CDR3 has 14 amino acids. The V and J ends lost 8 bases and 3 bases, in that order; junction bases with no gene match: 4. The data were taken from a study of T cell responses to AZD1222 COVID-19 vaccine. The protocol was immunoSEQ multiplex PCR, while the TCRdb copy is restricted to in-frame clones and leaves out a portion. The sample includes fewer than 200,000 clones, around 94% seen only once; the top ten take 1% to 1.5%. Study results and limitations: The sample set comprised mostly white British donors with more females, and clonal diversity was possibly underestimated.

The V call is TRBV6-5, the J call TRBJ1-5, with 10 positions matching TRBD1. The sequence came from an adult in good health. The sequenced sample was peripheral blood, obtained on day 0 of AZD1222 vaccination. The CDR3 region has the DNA TGTGCCAGCCTGGACAGGGGGGTCAATCAGCCCCAGCATTTT. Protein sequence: CASLDRGVNQPQHF.